This TCR beta chain was identified in a study of shared clonotypes between healthy human individuals. Trimming took off 3 bases at V and 5 bases at J, with 17 bases between the two ends. Germline-derived CDR1 and CDR2 are SGHNT and YYREEE (reference sequence). The CDR3 is 15 amino acids. Measured with immunoSEQ multiplex PCR; TCRdb has only the in-frame clones, and not every one. The table records some 500,000 clones, about 95% of them present only once. The sample consisted of naive CD4+ T cells sorted from blood. Noted subset: CD45RA+ positively selected. The chain employs TRBV5-4 and TRBJ1-1; D is unresolved. The sequence was obtained from a woman aged 25 to 39 in good health. CDR3: CASSSSVMGWTEAFF. DNA of the CDR3: TGTGCCAGCAGCTCGTCCGTTATGGGCTGGACTGAAGCTTTCTTT. The variable domain in full, with the rest retrieved from reference TRBV5-4 and TRBJ1-1, is ETGVTQSPTHLIKTRGQQVTLRCSSQSGHNTVSWYQQALGQGPQFIFQYYREEENGRGNFPPRFSGLQFPNYSSELNVNALELDDSALYLCASSSSVMGWTEAFFGQGTRLTVV.